The next 21 T cell receptor beta chains were all read from a single sample in a study of T cells expressing NK-cell markers. Each CDR3 protein gets one entry in TCRdb, which reprocessed the 5' RACE reads and gives no DNA. The sample's table shows roughly 150,000 distinct CDR3 sequences. Sequencing input: blood T cells: a sorted CD56 or NKG2C T cell subset, CD4+ or CD8+ T cells, or bulk PBMC T cells (not recorded which). The source of these receptors is a man between 18 and 69 years old in good health.

The V call is TRBV28, the J call TRBJ2-7; TCRdb lists TRBD2, though no DNA is available to test this call. The CDR3 sequence is 15 residues long. In germline, CDR1 is MDHEN, CDR2 SYDVKM. The CDR3 sequence: CASSLVLAGNYEQYF.

The chain links TRBV5-4 to TRBJ1-1. Germline CDR1 SGHNT, CDR2 YYREEE (reference sequence). This CDR3 region has 12 residues. The chain's CDR3 is CASSRDISEAFF. Filled out from reference TRBV5-4 and TRBJ1-1, the complete variable domain reads ETGVTQSPTHLIKTRGQQVTLRCSSQSGHNTVSWYQQALGQGPQFIFQYYREEENGRGNFPPRFSGLQFPNYSSELNVNALELDDSALYLCASSRDISEAFFGQGTRLTVV.

The chain has TRBV28 and TRBJ2-7; TCRdb indicates TRBD1, and absent DNA this call remains unverified. This CDR3 region has 13 residues. The V gene's germline CDR1 is MDHEN and CDR2 SYDVKM. Here the CDR3 reads CASGSRGAGEQYF. Full variable domain (missing parts from reference TRBV28 and TRBJ2-7): DVKVTQSSRYLVKRTGEKVFLECVQDMDHENMFWYRQDPGLGLRLIYFSYDVKMKEKGDIPEGYSVSREKKERFSLILESASTNQTSMYLCASGSRGAGEQYFGPGTRLTVT.

The chain uses TRBV15 and TRBJ2-6; absent DNA, TCRdb's TRBD2 call cannot be checked. This CDR3 spans 15 amino acids. Germline V lookup: CDR1 LNHNV, CDR2 YYDKDF (reference sequence). The CDR3 protein is CATGPSFSGANVLTF.

The chain has TRBV5-4 and TRBJ1-1; there is no DNA to check the TCRdb D call of TRBD1. CDR3 length equals 15 residues. Germline V gives CDR1 SGHNT, CDR2 YYREEE (reference sequence). CDR3 amino acids: CASSLGPGGGTEAFF.

The chain recombines TRBV4-2 with TRBJ1-6. Germline assignment: CDR1 LGHNA and CDR2 YNFKEQ. This CDR3 is built from 16 residues. CDR3 residues: CASSHTGRSYNSPLHF.

The V and J genes are TRBV7-9 and TRBJ2-5; TCRdb reports TRBD2, a call that lacks DNA to check it against. Per the germline V gene, CDR1 is SEHNR and CDR2 is FQNEAQ (reference sequence). The CDR3 runs 15 residues. CDR3 loop: CASSLTTGPPETQYF. The full variable domain, rest sourced from reference TRBV7-9 and TRBJ2-5, is DTGVSQNPRHKITKRGQNVTFRCDPISEHNRLYWYRQTLGQGPEFLTYFQNEAQLEKSRLLSDRFSAERPKGSFSTLEIQRTEQGDSAMYLCASSLTTGPPETQYFGPGTRLLVL.

The chain carries TRBV20-1 and TRBJ2-7; checking the TCRdb D call of TRBD1 is not possible without DNA. Per the germline V gene, CDR1 is DFQATT and CDR2 is SNEGSKA (reference sequence). The CDR3 runs to 15 residues. CDR3 region: CSARDLTTGTYEQYF.

The chain is built from TRBV7-9 and TRBJ2-1; with no DNA, the TCRdb D assignment of TRBD1 cannot be verified. Per the germline V gene, CDR1 is SEHNR and CDR2 is FQNEAQ (reference sequence). The CDR3 length is 15 residues. This CDR3 is CASSPGTALYNEQFF.

The J gene is TRBJ2-7, the V gene TRBV4-2; TCRdb's D call of TRBD2 is untestable without DNA. The CDR3 extends over 16 amino acids. Germline CDR1 reads LGHNA; CDR2 reads YNFKEQ. CDR3 sequence reads: CASSQRAGDSSYEQYF.

The chain carries TRBV2 and TRBJ2-2. Germline values: CDR1 SNHLY, CDR2 FYNNEI. The CDR3 runs to 13 residues. The CDR3 region is CASQTEVHGELFF. Together with reference TRBV2 and TRBJ2-2, the CDR3 gives the full variable domain: EPEVTQTPSHQVTQMGQEVILRCVPISNHLYFYWYRQILGQKVEFLVSFYNNEISEKSEIFDDQFSVERPDGSNFTLKIRSTKLEDSAMYFCASQTEVHGELFFGEGSRLTVL.

The chain uses TRBV5-6 and TRBJ2-1. Germline CDR1 and CDR2: SGHDT and YYEEEE. This CDR3 contains 14 residues. CDR3 in amino acids: CASSFQYSDNEQFF.

The chain has TRBV20-1 and TRBJ1-6. There are 18 residues in the CDR3. CDR1 is DFQATT, CDR2 SNEGSKA, per germline (reference sequence). CDR3 sequence: CSARDDGALVSYNSPLHF.

The rearrangement joins TRBV6-5 to TRBJ2-4; without DNA, the TCRdb call of TRBD1 cannot be checked. The CDR3 has 19 residues. Germline V gene sequence: CDR1 MNHEY, CDR2 SVGAGI. The CDR3 spells CASSYPSYYPGQPKNIQYF.

This chain links TRBV2 with TRBJ1-5. CDR1 is SNHLY, CDR2 FYNNEI, per germline. CDR3 length equals 16 residues. The CDR3 is CASSAGRAYSNQPQHF.

The chain joins TRBV6-1 to TRBJ2-5. This CDR3 has 14 residues. Per germline, CDR1 MNHNS and CDR2 SASEGT. The CDR3 sequence is CASSEGPAEETQYF.

This chain uses TRBV25-1 with TRBJ2-7; TCRdb's D call of TRBD2 is untestable without DNA. The CDR3 totals 15 residues. Germline V gene sequence: CDR1 MGHDK, CDR2 SYGVNS. The CDR3 loop is CASATGSSLFYEQYF.

The chain uses TRBV5-1 and TRBJ2-7; no DNA is available, so the TRBD1 call from TCRdb remains unchecked. The germline V gene encodes CDR1 SGHRS and CDR2 YFSETQ. The length of the CDR3 is 11 residues. This CDR3 reads CASSDQGEQYF.

V usage is TRBV6-2 or TRBV6-3 and J usage is TRBJ2-7; TCRdb proposes TRBD2, but this gene call is untestable without DNA. Germline CDR1 reads MNHEY; CDR2 reads SVGEGT. The length of the CDR3 is 13 residues. CDR3: CASSQQGTPKQYF.

The chain carries TRBV4-1 and TRBJ2-3; TCRdb's assignment of TRBD1 cannot be checked, as there is no DNA. CDR1 and CDR2 from the germline V gene are MGHRA and YSYEKL. The CDR3 totals 14 residues. CDR3 sequence reads: CASSPEPGADTQYF.

J is TRBJ2-1 and V is TRBV6-5. From germline, CDR1 is MNHEY and CDR2 SVGAGI. This CDR3 has 13 amino acids. CDR3: CASSYKSNNEQFF.